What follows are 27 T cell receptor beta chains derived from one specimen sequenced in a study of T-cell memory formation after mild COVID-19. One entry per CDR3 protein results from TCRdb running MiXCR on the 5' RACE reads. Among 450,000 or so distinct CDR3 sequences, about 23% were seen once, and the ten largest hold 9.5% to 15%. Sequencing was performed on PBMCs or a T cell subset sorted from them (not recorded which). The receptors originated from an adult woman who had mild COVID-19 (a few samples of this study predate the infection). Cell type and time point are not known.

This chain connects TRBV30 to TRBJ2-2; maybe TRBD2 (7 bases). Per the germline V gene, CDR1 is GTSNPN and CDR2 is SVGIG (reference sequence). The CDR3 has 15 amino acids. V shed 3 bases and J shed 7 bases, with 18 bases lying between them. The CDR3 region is CAWSYGGGFIGELFF. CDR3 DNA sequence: TGTGCCTGGAGCTATGGCGGGGGCTTCATCGGGGAGCTGTTTTTT.

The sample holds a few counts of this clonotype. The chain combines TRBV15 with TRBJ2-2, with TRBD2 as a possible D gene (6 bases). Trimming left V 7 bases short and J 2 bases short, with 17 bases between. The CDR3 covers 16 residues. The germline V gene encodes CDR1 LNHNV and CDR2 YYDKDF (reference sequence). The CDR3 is CATILLPGTNTGELFF. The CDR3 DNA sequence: TGTGCCACCATCCTTTTACCGGGGACTAACACCGGGGAGCTGTTTTTT. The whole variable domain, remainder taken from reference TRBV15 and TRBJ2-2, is DAMVIQNPRYQVTQFGKPVTLSCSQTLNHNVMYWYQQKSSQAPKLLFHYYDKDFNNEADTPDNFQSRRPNTSFCFLDIRSPGLGDTAMYLCATILLPGTNTGELFFGEGSRLTVL.

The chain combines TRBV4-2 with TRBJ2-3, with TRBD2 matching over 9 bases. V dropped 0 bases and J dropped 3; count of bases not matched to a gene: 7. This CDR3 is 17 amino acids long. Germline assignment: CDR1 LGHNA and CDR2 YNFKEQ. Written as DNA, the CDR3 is TGTGCCAGCAGCCAAGATACTAGCGGGCCAATGACAGATACGCAGTATTTT. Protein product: CASSQDTSGPMTDTQYF.

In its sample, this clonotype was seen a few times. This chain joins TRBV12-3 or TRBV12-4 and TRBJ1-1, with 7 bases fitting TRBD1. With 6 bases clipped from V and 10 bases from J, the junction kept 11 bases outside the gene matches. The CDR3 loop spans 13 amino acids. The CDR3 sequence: CASSLKATGTAFF. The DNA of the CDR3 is TGTGCCAGCAGCTTGAAAGCGACAGGGACAGCTTTCTTT.

The CDR3 loop is CASSPTGLAGGADTQYF. In DNA, the CDR3 is TGTGCCAGCAGCCCTACGGGACTAGCGGGGGGTGCAGATACGCAGTATTTT. This chain connects TRBV7-3 to TRBJ2-3, with 15 nucleotides matching TRBD2. Per the germline V gene, CDR1 is SGHTA and CDR2 is FQGTGA. Trimming took 5 bases from V and 4 from J; bases not matched to a gene: 7. This CDR3 has 17 residues.

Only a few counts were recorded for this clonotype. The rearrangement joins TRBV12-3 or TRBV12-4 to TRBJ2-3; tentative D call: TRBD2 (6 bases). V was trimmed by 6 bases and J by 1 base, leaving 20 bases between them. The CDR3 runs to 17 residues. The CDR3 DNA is TGTGCCAGCAGCCCCCTCGGGGGTAGCCGCCGCACAGATACGCAGTATTTT. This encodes CASSPLGGSRRTDTQYF.

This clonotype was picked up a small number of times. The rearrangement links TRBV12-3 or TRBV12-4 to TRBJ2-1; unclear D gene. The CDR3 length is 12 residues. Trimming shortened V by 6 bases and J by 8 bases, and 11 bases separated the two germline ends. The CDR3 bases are TGTGCCAGCAGCCACCGCCAGGATGAGCAGTTCTTC. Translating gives CASSHRQDEQFF.

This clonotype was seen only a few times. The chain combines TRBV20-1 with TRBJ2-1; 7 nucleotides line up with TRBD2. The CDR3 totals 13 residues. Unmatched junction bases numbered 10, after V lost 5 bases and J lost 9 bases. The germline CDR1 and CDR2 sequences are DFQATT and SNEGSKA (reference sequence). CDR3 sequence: CSAALRLASEQFF. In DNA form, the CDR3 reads TGCAGTGCTGCCCTGAGACTAGCTTCTGAGCAGTTCTTC.

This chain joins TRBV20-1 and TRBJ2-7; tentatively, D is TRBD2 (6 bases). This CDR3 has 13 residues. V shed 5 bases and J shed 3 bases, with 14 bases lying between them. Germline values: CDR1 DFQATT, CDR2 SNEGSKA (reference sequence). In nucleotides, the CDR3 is TGCAGTGCTCAGAGCGGGCTCAACTACGAGCAGTACTTC. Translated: CSAQSGLNYEQYF.

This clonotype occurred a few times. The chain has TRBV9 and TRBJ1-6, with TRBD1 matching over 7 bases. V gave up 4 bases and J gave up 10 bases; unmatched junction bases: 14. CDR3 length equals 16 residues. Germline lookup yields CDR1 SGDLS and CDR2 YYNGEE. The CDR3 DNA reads TGTGCCAGCAGCCCCCGCACCGGGACAGCATCCTCACCCCTCCACTTT. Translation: CASSPRTGTASSPLHF.

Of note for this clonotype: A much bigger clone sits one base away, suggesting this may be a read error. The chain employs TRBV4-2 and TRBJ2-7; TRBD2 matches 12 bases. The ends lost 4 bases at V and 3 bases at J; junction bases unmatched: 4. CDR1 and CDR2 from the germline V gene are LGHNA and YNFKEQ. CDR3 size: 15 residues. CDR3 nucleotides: TGTGCCAGCAGCCCCCGGACTAGCGGGATCTACGAGCAGTACTTC. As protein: CASSPRTSGIYEQYF.

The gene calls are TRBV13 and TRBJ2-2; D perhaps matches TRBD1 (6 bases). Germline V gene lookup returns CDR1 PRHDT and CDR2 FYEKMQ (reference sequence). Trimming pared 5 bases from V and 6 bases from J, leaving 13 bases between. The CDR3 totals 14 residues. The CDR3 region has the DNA TGTGCCAGCAGCCCAAGGGGGTTCGCCGGGGAGCTGTTTTTT. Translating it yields CASSPRGFAGELFF.

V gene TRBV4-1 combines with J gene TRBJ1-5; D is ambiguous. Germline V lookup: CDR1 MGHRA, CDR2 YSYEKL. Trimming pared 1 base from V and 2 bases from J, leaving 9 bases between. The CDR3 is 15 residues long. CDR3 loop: CASSQAEGRNQPQHF. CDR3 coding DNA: TGCGCCAGCAGCCAAGCAGAGGGCCGCAATCAGCCCCAGCATTTT.

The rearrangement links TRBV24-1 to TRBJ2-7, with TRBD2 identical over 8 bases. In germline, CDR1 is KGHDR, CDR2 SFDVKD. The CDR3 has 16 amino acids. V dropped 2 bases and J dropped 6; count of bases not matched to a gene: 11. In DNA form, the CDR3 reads TGTGCCACCAGTGATTCTTCCAGCGGGAGTCTCTCCGAGCAGTACTTC. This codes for CATSDSSSGSLSEQYF.

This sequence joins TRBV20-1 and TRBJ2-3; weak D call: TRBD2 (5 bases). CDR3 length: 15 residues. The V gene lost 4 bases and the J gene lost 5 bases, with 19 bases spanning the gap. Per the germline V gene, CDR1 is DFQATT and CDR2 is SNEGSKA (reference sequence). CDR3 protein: CSAIRPGMSQDTQYF. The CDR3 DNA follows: TGCAGTGCTATTAGGCCGGGAATGTCGCAAGATACGCAGTATTTT.

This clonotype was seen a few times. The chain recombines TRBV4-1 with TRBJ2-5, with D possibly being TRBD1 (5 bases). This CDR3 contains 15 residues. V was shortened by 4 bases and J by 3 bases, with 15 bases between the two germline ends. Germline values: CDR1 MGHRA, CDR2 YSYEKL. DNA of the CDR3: TGCGCCAGCAGCCGATTAGTAGGGGCCAAAGAGACCCAGTACTTC. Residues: CASSRLVGAKETQYF.

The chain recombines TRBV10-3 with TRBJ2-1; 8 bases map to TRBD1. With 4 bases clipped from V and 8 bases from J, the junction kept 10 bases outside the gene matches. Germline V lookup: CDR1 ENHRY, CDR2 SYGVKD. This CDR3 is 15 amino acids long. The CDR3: CAISVGTGMGHEQFF. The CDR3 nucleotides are TGTGCCATCAGTGTTGGGACAGGTATGGGGCATGAGCAGTTCTTC.

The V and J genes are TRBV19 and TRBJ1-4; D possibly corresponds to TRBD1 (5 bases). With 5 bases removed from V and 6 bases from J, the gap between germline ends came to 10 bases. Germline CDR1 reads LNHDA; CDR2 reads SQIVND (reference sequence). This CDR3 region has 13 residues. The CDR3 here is CASSRRADEKLFF. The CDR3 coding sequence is TGTGCCAGTAGTCGCAGGGCTGATGAAAAACTGTTTTTT.

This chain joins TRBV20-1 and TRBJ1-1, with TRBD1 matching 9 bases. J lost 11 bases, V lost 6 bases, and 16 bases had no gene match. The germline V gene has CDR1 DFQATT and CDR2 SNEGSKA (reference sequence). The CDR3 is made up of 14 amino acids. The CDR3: CSARIRDRALGAFF. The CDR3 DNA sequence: TGCAGTGCCCGTATTAGGGACAGGGCTCTAGGGGCTTTCTTT.

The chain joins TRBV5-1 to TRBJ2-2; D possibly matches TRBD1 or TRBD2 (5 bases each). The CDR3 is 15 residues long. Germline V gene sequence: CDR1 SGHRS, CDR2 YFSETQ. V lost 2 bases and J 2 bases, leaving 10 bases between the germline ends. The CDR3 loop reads CASSFGAKNTGELFF. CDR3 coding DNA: TGCGCCAGCAGCTTCGGGGCCAAAAACACCGGGGAGCTGTTTTTT.

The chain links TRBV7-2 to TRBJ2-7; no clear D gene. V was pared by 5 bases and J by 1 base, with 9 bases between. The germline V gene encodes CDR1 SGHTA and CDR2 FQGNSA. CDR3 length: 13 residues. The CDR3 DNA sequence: TGTGCCAGCAGCGAGGCGATTTCCTACGAGCAGTACTTC. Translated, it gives CASSEAISYEQYF.

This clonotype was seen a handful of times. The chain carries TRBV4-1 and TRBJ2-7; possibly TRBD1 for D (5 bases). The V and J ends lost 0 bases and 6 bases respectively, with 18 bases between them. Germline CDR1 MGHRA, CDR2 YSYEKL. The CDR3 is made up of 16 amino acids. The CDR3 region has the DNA TGCGCCAGCAGCCAAGATCTCCCGGGTGCAGGGTCCGAGCAGTACTTC. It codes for CASSQDLPGAGSEQYF.

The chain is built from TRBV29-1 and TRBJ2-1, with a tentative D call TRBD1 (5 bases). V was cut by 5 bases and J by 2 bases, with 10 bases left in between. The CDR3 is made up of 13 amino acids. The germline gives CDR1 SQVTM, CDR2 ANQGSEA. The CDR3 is CSVLWTTYNEQFF. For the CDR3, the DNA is TGCAGCGTTTTATGGACAACCTACAATGAGCAGTTCTTC.

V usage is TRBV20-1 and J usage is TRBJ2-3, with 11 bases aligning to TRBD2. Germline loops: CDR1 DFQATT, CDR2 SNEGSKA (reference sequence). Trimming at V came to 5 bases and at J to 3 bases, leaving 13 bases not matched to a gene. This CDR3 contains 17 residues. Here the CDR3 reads CSAPPTRRLAGTDTQYF. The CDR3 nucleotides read TGCAGTGCTCCCCCGACCCGGAGACTAGCGGGAACAGATACGCAGTATTTT.

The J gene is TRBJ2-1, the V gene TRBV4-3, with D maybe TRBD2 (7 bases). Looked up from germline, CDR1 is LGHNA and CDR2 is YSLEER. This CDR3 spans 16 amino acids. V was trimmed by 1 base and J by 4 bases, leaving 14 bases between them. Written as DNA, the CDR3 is TGCGCCAGCAGCCAAGTAGGGGGGGAGGGATACAATGAGCAGTTCTTC. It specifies CASSQVGGEGYNEQFF.

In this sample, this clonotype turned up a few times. CDR3: CASSLGQRNPLKQYF. CDR3 bases: TGCGCCAGCAGCTTGGGGCAGCGAAATCCCCTAAAGCAGTATTTT. The chain has TRBV5-1 and TRBJ2-3; D gene uncertain. Germline V lookup: CDR1 SGHRS, CDR2 YFSETQ. The CDR3 extends over 15 amino acids. Trimming removed 0 bases from V and 11 bases from J, with 19 bases in between.

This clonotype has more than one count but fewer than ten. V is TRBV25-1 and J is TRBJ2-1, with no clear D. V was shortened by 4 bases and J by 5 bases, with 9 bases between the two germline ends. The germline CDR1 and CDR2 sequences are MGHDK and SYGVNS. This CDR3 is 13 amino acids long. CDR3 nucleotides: TGTGCCAGCAGTGCTGGGAATGACAATGAGCAGTTCTTC. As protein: CASSAGNDNEQFF.